These 2 T cell receptor beta chains originate from one sample sequenced in a study of regulatory T cells in long-lasting Graves disease. Time point in this sample: newly diagnosed GD, antithyroid drugs for less than 3 months. The TCR library was made from RNA that had been extracted from PBMCs in TRIzol. Researchers made TCR beta libraries by using iRepertoire HTBI primers and running Arm-PCR on CDR3 regions. TCRdb reprocessed the multiplex PCR reads with MiXCR, giving one entry per CDR3 protein. The data hold around 360,000 distinct CDR3 sequences, with 15% to 20% observed a single time. This same sample was also taken into another study, of T cells in Graves' hyperthyroidism and ophthalmopathy.

Sequencing used peripheral blood mononuclear cells (PBMCs), obtained at new diagnosis, from a patient treated with antithyroid drugs. These receptors were taken from a woman younger than 30 with Graves disease.

This clonotype has ten or more counts. The rearrangement uses TRBV5-1 and TRBJ2-3; no reliable D call. Germline values: CDR1 SGHRS, CDR2 YFSETQ. V was pared by 0 bases and J by 2 bases, with 7 bases between. This CDR3 comprises 14 residues. The CDR3 here is CASSLAMITDTQYF. The CDR3 region has the DNA TGCGCCAGCAGCTTGGCCATGATCACAGATACGCAGTATTTT.

V gene TRBV29-1 combines with J gene TRBJ1-4; D is undetermined. V lost 4 bases to trimming and J lost 3 bases, with 6 bases between them. Germline V gives CDR1 SQVTM, CDR2 ANQGSEA. This CDR3 contains 12 residues. CDR3 in DNA: TGCAGCGTTGTCCCAGCTAATGAAAAACTGTTTTTT. Encoded protein: CSVVPANEKLFF.